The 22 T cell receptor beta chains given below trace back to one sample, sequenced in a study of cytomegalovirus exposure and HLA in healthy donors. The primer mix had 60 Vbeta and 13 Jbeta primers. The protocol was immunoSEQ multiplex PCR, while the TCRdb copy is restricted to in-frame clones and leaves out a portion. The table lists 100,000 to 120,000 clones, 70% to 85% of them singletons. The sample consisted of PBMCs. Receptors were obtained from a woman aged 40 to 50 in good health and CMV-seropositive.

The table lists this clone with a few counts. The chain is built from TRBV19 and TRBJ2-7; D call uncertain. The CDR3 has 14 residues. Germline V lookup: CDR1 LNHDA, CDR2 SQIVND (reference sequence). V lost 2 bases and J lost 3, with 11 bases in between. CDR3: CASSIMNGDYEQYF. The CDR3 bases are TGTGCCAGTAGTATAATGAACGGAGACTACGAGCAGTACTTC.

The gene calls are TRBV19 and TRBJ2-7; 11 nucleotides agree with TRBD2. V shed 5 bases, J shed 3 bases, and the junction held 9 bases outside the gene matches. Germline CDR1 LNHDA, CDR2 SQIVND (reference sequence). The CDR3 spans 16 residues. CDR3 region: CASSPPPSGGHYEQYF. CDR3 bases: TGTGCCAGTAGTCCTCCCCCTAGCGGGGGGCACTACGAGCAGTACTTC.

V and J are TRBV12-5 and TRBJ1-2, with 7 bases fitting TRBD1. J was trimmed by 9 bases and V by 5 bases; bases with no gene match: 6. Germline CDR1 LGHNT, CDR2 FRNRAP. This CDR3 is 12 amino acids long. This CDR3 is CASGPDRVSYTF. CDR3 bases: TGTGCTAGTGGTCCCGACAGGGTTAGCTACACCTTC.

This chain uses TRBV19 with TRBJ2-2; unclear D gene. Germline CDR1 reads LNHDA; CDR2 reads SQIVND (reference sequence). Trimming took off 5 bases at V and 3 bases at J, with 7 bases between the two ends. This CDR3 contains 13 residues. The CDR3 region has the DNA TGTGCCAGTAGTGAGGTCTACACCGGGGAGCTGTTTTTT. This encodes CASSEVYTGELFF.

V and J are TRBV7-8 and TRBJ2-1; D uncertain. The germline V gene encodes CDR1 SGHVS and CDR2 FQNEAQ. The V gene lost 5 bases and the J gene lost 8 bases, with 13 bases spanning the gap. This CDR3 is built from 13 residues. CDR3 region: CASSPGPPHEQFF. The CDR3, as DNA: TGTGCCAGCAGCCCTGGCCCACCCCATGAGCAGTTCTTC.

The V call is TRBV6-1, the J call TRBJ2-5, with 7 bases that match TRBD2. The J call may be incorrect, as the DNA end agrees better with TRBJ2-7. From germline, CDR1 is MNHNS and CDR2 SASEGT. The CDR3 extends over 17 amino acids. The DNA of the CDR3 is TGTGCCAGCAGTGAAAAAGTAGGCGGGAGATTCTCCTACGAGCAGTACTTC. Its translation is CASSEKVGGRFSYEQYF.

This chain's CDR3 is CASSRTGGRNTEAFF. CDR3 in DNA: TGTGCCAGCAGTAGGACAGGGGGGCGGAACACTGAAGCTTTCTTT. This chain joins TRBV6-5 and TRBJ1-1; 10 nucleotides line up with TRBD1. Germline trimming cut 5 bases from V and 1 base from J; bases unmatched to any gene: 4. This CDR3 has 15 amino acids. Germline-derived CDR1 and CDR2 are MNHEY and SVGAGI.

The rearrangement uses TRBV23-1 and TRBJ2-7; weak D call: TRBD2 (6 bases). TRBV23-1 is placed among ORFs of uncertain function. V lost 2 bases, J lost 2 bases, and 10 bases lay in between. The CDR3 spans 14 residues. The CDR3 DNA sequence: TGCGCCAGCAGTCAAACAGGAGGGCCCTACGAGCAGTACTTC. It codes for CASSQTGGPYEQYF.

DNA for the CDR3: TGTGCCAGTAGTATAGAATTGGGGAGCCATTCACCCCTCCACTTT. It translates to CASSIELGSHSPLHF. The gene calls are TRBV19 and TRBJ1-6; D is uncertain. V was trimmed by 0 bases and J by 8 bases, leaving 11 bases between them. Germline V gives CDR1 LNHDA, CDR2 SQIVND (reference sequence). This CDR3 has 15 residues.

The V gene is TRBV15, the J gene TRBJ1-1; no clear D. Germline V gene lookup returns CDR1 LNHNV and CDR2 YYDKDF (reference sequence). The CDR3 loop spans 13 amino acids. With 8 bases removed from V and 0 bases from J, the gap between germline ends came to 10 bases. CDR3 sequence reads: CATARVLNTEAFF. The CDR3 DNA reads TGTGCCACCGCCCGGGTCCTGAACACTGAAGCTTTCTTT.

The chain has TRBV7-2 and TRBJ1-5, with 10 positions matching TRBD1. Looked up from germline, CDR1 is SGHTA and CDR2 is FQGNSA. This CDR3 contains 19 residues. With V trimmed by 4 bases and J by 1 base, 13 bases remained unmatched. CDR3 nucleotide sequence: TGTGCCAGCAGCTCCGTTCCCGGGACAGGGGATTGGAGCAATCAGCCCCAGCATTTT. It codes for CASSSVPGTGDWSNQPQHF.

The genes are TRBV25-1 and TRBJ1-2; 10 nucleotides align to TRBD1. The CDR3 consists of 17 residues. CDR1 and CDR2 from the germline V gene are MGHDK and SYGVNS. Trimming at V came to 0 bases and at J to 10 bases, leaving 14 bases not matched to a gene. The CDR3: CASSEYKIRTGGYVYTF. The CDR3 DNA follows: TGTGCCAGCAGTGAATATAAGATCCGGACAGGGGGATACGTCTACACCTTC.

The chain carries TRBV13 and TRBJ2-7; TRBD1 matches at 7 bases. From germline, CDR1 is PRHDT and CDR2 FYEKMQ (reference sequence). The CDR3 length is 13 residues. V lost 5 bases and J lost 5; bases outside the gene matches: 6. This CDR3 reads CASSKDRWNEQYF. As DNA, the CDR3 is TGTGCCAGCAGCAAGGACAGGTGGAACGAGCAGTACTTC.

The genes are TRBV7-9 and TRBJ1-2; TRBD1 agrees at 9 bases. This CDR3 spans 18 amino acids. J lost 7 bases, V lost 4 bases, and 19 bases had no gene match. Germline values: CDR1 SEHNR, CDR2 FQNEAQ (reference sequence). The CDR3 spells CASSSGLSLTGTGSGYTF. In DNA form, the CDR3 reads TGTGCCAGCAGCTCCGGCTTAAGTCTTACCGGGACAGGGAGTGGCTACACCTTC.

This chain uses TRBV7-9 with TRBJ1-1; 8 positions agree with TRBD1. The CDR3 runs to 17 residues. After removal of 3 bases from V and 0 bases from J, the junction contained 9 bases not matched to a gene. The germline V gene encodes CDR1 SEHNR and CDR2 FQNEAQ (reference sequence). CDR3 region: CASSFTGGTLMNTEAFF. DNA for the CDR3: TGTGCCAGCAGCTTCACAGGGGGAACTCTCATGAACACTGAAGCTTTCTTT.

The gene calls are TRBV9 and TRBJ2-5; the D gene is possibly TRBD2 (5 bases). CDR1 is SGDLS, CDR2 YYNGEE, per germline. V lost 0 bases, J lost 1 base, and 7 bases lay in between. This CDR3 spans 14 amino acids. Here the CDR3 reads CASSVGTFQETQYF. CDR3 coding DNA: TGTGCCAGCAGCGTAGGGACTTTCCAAGAGACCCAGTACTTC.

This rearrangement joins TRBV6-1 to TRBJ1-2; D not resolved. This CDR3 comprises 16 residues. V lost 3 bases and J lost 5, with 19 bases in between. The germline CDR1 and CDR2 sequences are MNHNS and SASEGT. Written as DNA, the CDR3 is TGTGCCAGCAGTGAGAGCCCGCAAAGAGATCCATATGGCTACACCTTC. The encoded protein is CASSESPQRDPYGYTF.

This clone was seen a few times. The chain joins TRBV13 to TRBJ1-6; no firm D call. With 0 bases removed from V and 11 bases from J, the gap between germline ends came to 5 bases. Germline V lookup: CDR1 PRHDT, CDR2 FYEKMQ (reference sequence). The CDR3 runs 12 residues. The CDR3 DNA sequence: TGTGCCAGCAGCTTAGGTTCAACACCCCTCCACTTT. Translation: CASSLGSTPLHF.

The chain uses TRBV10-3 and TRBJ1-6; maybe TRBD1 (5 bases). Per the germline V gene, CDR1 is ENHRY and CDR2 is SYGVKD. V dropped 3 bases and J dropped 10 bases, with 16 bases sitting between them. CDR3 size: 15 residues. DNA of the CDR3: TGTGCCATCAGTGACCCGAGGCAGGGAGGCTCACCCCTCCACTTT. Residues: CAISDPRQGGSPLHF.

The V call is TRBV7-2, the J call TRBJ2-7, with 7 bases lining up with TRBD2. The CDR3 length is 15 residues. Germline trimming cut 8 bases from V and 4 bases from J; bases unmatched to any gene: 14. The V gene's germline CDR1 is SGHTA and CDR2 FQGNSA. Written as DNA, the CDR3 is TGTGCCAGCGGGGGGGGTAGCGGAATGCTATACGAGCAGTACTTC. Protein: CASGGGSGMLYEQYF.

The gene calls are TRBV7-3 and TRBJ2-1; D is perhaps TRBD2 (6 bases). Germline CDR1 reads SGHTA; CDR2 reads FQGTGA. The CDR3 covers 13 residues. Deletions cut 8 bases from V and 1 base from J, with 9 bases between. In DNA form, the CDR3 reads TGTGCCAGCTCACTAGCTTCCTACAATGAGCAGTTCTTC. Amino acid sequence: CASSLASYNEQFF.

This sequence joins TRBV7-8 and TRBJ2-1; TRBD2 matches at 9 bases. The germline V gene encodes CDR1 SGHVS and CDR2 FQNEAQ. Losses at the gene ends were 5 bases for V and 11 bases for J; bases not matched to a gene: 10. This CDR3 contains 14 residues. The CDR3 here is CASSGSGTSKKQFF. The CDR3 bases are TGTGCCAGCAGCGGCTCCGGGACTAGCAAAAAGCAGTTCTTC.